This T cell receptor beta chain is from a study of somatic mutations in T cells in chronic GVHD (TCRdb year 2020). Trimming removed 7 bases from V and 0 bases from J; the gene matches leave 4 bases unexplained. The germline V gene specifies MDHEN as CDR1 and SYDVKM as CDR2. The CDR3, from cysteine to phenylalanine, totals 16 residues. Only the CDR3 region is kept as DNA, spanning 48 bases read in frame from base 1. Sorting staining used anti-CD3, anti-CD4, anti-CD8 and a Vbeta20 antibody from the IOTest Beta Mark kit on a FACSAria III, with purity above 98%. Peripheral blood was collected in sodium heparin tubes, and mononuclear cells were isolated by Ficoll-Paque PLUS density gradient centrifugation. CD4+ Vbeta20+, CD4+ Vbeta20-, and CD8+ T cell fractions were FACS-sorted before TCRbeta deep sequencing. With regard to this clone: Its specific antigen is unknown. No qualities accompany the bases; no much larger clone lies one base away.

Isolated genomic DNA was used for TCRbeta deep sequencing. The immunoSEQ assay, provided as a commercial service, was used for both TCRbeta CDR3 sequencing and the initial data processing. The original pipeline was this. IMGT was used to annotate V, D, J genes, while reads were demultiplexed, adapter and primer sequences were stripped out, and similar clones were merged through frequency-ratio clustering. TCRdb mirrors the immuneACCESS table, restricted to in-frame sequences. Some clones are absent from its copies; in checked studies, under half trace to an unresolved V gene, and the reason for the others is unknown. That table is the source of V, J and clone size, and D and trimming were worked out from the DNA. The sample data list 13,000 or so clones, and approximately 80% of these were observed just once. The top ten constitute about 30% of the sample.

Sequenced material: Vbeta20-negative CD4+ T cells from blood. The sample's cell subset or site label, in plain terms: CD4+ T cells sorted as TCR Vbeta20 negative by flow cytometry. This chain joins TRBV28 to TRBJ2-7; 15 middle bases align to TRBD2. This TCR was sampled from a male patient aged 45 to 59 with chronic graft-versus-host disease. After transplantation, some T cells may belong to the graft donor instead of the recipient. The DNA sequence follows: TGTGCCAGCATAGGACTAGCGGGAGGGAACTCCTACGAGCAGTACTTC. It specifies CASIGLAGGNSYEQYF.